Listed here are 5 T cell receptor beta chains from one sample, sequenced in a study of cytomegalovirus exposure and HLA in healthy donors. It was with 60 Vbeta and 13 Jbeta primers that the PCR ran. Clones were sequenced by immunoSEQ multiplex PCR, and TCRdb holds only the in-frame ones, with some missing. The sample comprises 88,000 or so clones, approximately 67% of which are singletons, and more than 3.5% rests with the top ten. The sequencing sample was made of PBMCs. These receptors originate from a male donor in good health and CMV-seropositive.

The chain carries TRBV18 and TRBJ1-5; 7 bases fit TRBD1. The CDR3 totals 15 residues. Germline CDR1 is KGHSH and CDR2 is LQKENI. J gave up 1 base and V 4 bases, and 4 bases lay outside the gene matches. This CDR3 is CASSLQTGSNQPQHF. CDR3 nucleotide sequence: TGTGCCAGCTCACTTCAGACAGGGAGCAATCAGCCCCAGCATTTT.

There are a few counts of this clone. J is TRBJ1-1 and V is TRBV21-1; the D call TRBD1 from the table was never checked on the DNA. TRBV21-1 constitutes a pseudogene. The CDR3 runs to 13 residues. The CDR3 spells CASSVSGGTEAFF. The DNA for the CDR3 is TGTGCCAGCAGCGTTTCAGGGGGCACTGAAGCTTTCTTT.

This chain links TRBV7-6 with TRBJ2-5; D might be TRBD1 (5 bases). Trimming removed 5 bases from V and 2 bases from J, with 15 bases in between. The CDR3 covers 15 residues. CDR1 SGHVS and CDR2 FNYEAQ come from the germline V gene. The CDR3 nucleotides are TGTGCCAGCAGCGCCTACTCGACAGTTCAAGAGACCCAGTACTTC. Translated, it gives CASSAYSTVQETQYF.

This clone was observed a handful of times. V usage is TRBV15 and J usage is TRBJ2-3; D is unresolved. Germline CDR1 and CDR2: LNHNV and YYDKDF (reference sequence). The germline V and J ends were trimmed by 5 bases and 6 bases, with 9 bases remaining between them. The CDR3 runs to 12 residues. CDR3 coding DNA: TGTGCCACCAGCCTCTCCTCGGATACGCAGTATTTT. Amino acids: CATSLSSDTQYF. The full variable domain, completed using reference TRBV15 and TRBJ2-3, is DAMVIQNPRYQVTQFGKPVTLSCSQTLNHNVMYWYQQKSSQAPKLLFHYYDKDFNNEADTPDNFQSRRPNTSFCFLDIRSPGLGDTAMYLCATSLSSDTQYFGPGTRLTVL.

V is TRBV27 and J is TRBJ2-5; 7 bases fit TRBD2. Trimming cost V 3 bases and J 4 bases; bases outside gene matches: 17. This CDR3 comprises 18 residues. Germline loops: CDR1 MNHEY, CDR2 SMNVEV (reference sequence). The CDR3 DNA reads TGTGCCAGCAGTTTGAATGGGAGGGGTCGAAAGTTAGGAGAGACCCAGTACTTC. Its translation is CASSLNGRGRKLGETQYF.